This is a list of T cell receptor beta chains from one sample in a study of T cell responses to AZD1222 COVID-19 vaccine. Produced via immunoSEQ multiplex PCR; TCRdb's table is partial and in-frame only. The profile shows about 130,000 clones, approximately 85% of them singletons. The source material was peripheral blood, sampled 28 days after the second AZD1222 dose. These receptors were taken from an adult who received the AZD1222 COVID-19 vaccine. The CDR3 runs from the conserved cysteine through the conserved F or W. D genes are given only for firm matches. Clone size is not always given. Where it is, it says once, few, many or a class for expanded clones.

V	D	size	J	DNA	CDR3
TRBV11-2	NA	NA	TRBJ1-6	TGTGCCAGCAGATTAGGTACCGGGACGGGGGATTCACCCCTCCACTTT	CASRLGTGTGDSPLHF
TRBV5-1	NA	NA	TRBJ2-3	TGCGCCAGCAGCTTGGAGGAGACTAGCACAGATACGCAGTATTTT	CASSLEETSTDTQYF
TRBV5-4	TRBD2	NA	TRBJ2-1	TGTGCCAGCAGCTTTGGGAGGGGAGACAATGAGCAGTTCTTC	CASSFGRGDNEQFF
TRBV6-6	NA	NA	TRBJ2-7	TGTGCCAGCAGTCGTCTCCGCTCCTACGAGCAGTACTTC	CASSRLRSYEQYF
TRBV28	NA	NA	TRBJ2-7	TGTGCCAGCAGATTTGGGACCTCCTACGAGCAGTACTTC	CASRFGTSYEQYF
TRBV6-5	NA	once	TRBJ2-7	TGTGTCACGACAGGCCAACTTTACGAGCAGTACTTC	CVTTGQLYEQYF
TRBV10-3	TRBD1	NA	TRBJ2-7	TGTGCCATCAACCCGGGACAGGGATCCTACGAGCAGTACTTC	CAINPGQGSYEQYF
TRBV28	TRBD2	NA	TRBJ2-3	TGTGCCAGCAGTGTAGCGGGCGATACGCAGTATTTT	CASSVAGDTQYF
TRBV19	NA	NA	TRBJ1-1	TGTGCCACGGGGACCGCAATGAACACTGAAGCTTTCTTT	CATGTAMNTEAFF
TRBV7-8	NA	NA	TRBJ2-1	TGTGCCAGCAGCTTAGTTGGTTGGAGGGGGGCTAGCTCCTACAATGAGCAGTTCTTC	CASSLVGWRGASSYNEQFF
TRBV6-5	NA	NA	TRBJ2-7	TGTGCCAGCAGTTTACGGGAATCCTACGAGCAGTACTTC	CASSLRESYEQYF